These 15 T cell receptor beta chains came from one sample sequenced in a study of a mutant IDH1 vaccine in newly diagnosed glioma. Generated by immunoSEQ multiplex PCR, the TCRdb table keeps only in-frame clones and is missing some. The repertoire consists of 50,000 to 65,000 clones, with less than 90% occurring once and the leading ten covering 1.6%. For these TCRs, the target antigens are not known. Specified time point: week 35, safety follow-up. Vaccination used 300 ug of mutant IDH1 20-mer peptide per dose, with topical imiquimod. The sample consisted of PBMCs, taken from a glioma patient whose treatment included an IDH1 peptide vaccine. Source of these receptors: a man aged 40-50 years with glioma.

This chain links TRBV6-4 with TRBJ2-1; D may be TRBD2 (7 bases). The CDR3 length is 14 residues. Between the trimmed V and J ends, which lost 6 bases and 9 bases, there was a span of 18 bases. Per the germline V gene, CDR1 is MRHNA and CDR2 is SNTAGT. CDR3 region: CASRRLAEGGEQFF. The CDR3 DNA reads as TGTGCCAGCAGGAGGCTAGCGGAGGGGGGTGAGCAGTTCTTC.

The V gene is TRBV7-9, the J gene TRBJ2-7; D possibly uses TRBD1 or TRBD2 (5 bases each). The germline gives CDR1 SEHNR, CDR2 FQNEAQ (reference sequence). With 7 bases removed from V and 6 bases from J, the gap between germline ends came to 19 bases. The CDR3 spans 14 residues. The CDR3 DNA sequence: TGTGCCAGCACCAAAGGGGAGTGGGATCGCGAGCAGTACTTC. Residues: CASTKGEWDREQYF.

The chain is built from TRBV7-2 and TRBJ2-5; possible D gene TRBD2, 6 bases. The V and J ends lost 2 bases and 3 bases respectively, with 10 bases between them. Looked up from germline, CDR1 is SGHTA and CDR2 is FQGNSA. The CDR3 consists of 14 residues. CDR3 in DNA: TGTGCCAGCAGCTTATCGGGGGTAGAAGAGACCCAGTACTTC. This gives the protein CASSLSGVEETQYF.

The chain uses TRBV11-2 and TRBJ1-1; D unclear. Trimming removed 3 bases at V and 7 bases at J, with 9 bases between. CDR1 and CDR2 from the germline V gene are SGHAT and FQNNGV. The CDR3 extends over 12 amino acids. Here the CDR3 reads CASSLWTDEAFF. The CDR3 nucleotides are TGTGCCAGCAGCTTGTGGACTGATGAAGCTTTCTTT.

This clone has more than one count but fewer than ten. The chain recombines TRBV15 with TRBJ2-2; no clear D. The CDR3 is 13 amino acids. With 2 bases removed from V and 2 bases from J, the gap between germline ends came to 3 bases. CDR1 and CDR2 (germline): LNHNV, YYDKDF (reference sequence). CDR3 in DNA: TGTGCCACCAGCAGACCCAACACCGGGGAGCTGTTTTTT. Translation gives CATSRPNTGELFF.

This clone was seen more than once but under ten times. V usage is TRBV13 and J usage is TRBJ2-3; no firm D call. The germline V gene has CDR1 PRHDT and CDR2 FYEKMQ (reference sequence). The CDR3 length is 15 residues. Trimming pared 5 bases from V and 6 bases from J, leaving 18 bases between. CDR3 amino acids: CASSGPALKGDTQYF. The CDR3 DNA follows: TGTGCCAGCAGCGGACCCGCCCTAAAGGGCGATACGCAGTATTTT.

The chain uses TRBV15 and TRBJ2-6; a possible D gene is TRBD1 (6 bases). The CDR3 contains 16 residues. V gave up 3 bases and J gave up 3 bases, with 12 bases separating them. The germline V gene has CDR1 LNHNV and CDR2 YYDKDF (reference sequence). The chain's CDR3 is CATSRNRVGGANVLTF. CDR3 sequence (DNA): TGTGCCACCAGCAGGAACAGGGTTGGTGGGGCCAACGTCCTGACTTTC.

The chain combines TRBV29-1 with TRBJ2-7; D ambiguous. CDR3 length equals 11 residues. Germline loops: CDR1 SQVTM, CDR2 ANQGSEA. V was pared by 4 bases and J by 3 bases, with 7 bases between. CDR3: CSVATYYEQYF. CDR3 sequence (DNA): TGCAGCGTTGCGACCTACTACGAGCAGTACTTC.

The chain uses TRBV29-1 and TRBJ2-2; D is unresolved. V lost 7 bases and J lost 6, with 9 bases in between. The CDR3 loop spans 11 amino acids. CDR1 and CDR2 from the germline V gene are SQVTM and ANQGSEA. CDR3 DNA: TGCAGCGCCTCACAGTCCGGGGAGCTGTTTTTT. Translating gives CSASQSGELFF.

This chain uses TRBV5-1 with TRBJ1-5, with D possibly TRBD1 on 6 matching bases. Germline V lookup: CDR1 SGHRS, CDR2 YFSETQ. The CDR3 length is 14 residues. Trimming removed 5 bases from V and 6 bases from J, with 15 bases in between. The CDR3 bases are TGCGCCAGCAGAAAAGAAGGGGGGAGTCAGCCCCAGCATTTT. Its protein product is CASRKEGGSQPQHF.

The V and J genes are TRBV7-9 and TRBJ2-5, with no clear D. Germline-derived CDR1 and CDR2 are SEHNR and FQNEAQ (reference sequence). The CDR3 is made up of 11 amino acids. Trimming shortened V by 8 bases and J by 2 bases, and 6 bases separated the two germline ends. The CDR3 sequence is CASGIQETQYF. CDR3 nucleotides: TGTGCCAGCGGGATTCAAGAGACCCAGTACTTC.

This clone has a handful of counts. The genes are TRBV7-3 and TRBJ2-2; TRBD2 agrees at 7 bases. The length of the CDR3 is 15 residues. The germline gives CDR1 SGHTA, CDR2 FQGTGA. V lost 0 bases, J lost 4 bases, and 2 bases stayed unmatched. CDR3 DNA: TGTGCCAGCAGCTTAACCGGGGGGTCCACCGGGGAGCTGTTTTTT. Its translation is CASSLTGGSTGELFF.

The rearrangement joins TRBV6-1 to TRBJ1-5, with 8 bases identical to TRBD1. The V and J ends lost 4 bases and 8 bases, in that order; junction bases with no gene match: 10. The CDR3 is 15 residues long. Germline V gene sequence: CDR1 MNHNS, CDR2 SASEGT. CDR3 DNA: TGTGCCAGCAGTGGTTGGGGGACAGGTAGTAAGCCCCAGCATTTT. This encodes CASSGWGTGSKPQHF.

V is TRBV6-6 and J is TRBJ2-7, with 8 bases fitting TRBD1. CDR3 size: 14 residues. Germline CDR1 and CDR2: MNHNY and SVGAGI (reference sequence). The junction had 4 bases not matched to a gene; V was cut back by 4 bases and J by 2 bases. The CDR3 loop is CASSFGTGPYEQYF. As DNA, the CDR3 is TGTGCCAGCAGTTTTGGGACAGGACCCTACGAGCAGTACTTC.

Only one count was recorded for this clone. V is TRBV5-1 and J is TRBJ2-5, with TRBD2 matching over 11 bases. Unmatched junction bases numbered 4, after V lost 1 base and J lost 2 bases. The CDR3 is made up of 16 amino acids. Germline CDR1 and CDR2: SGHRS and YFSETQ. For the CDR3, the DNA is TGCGCCAGCAGCTTGACTAGCGGGAGTGGGCAAGAGACCCAGTACTTC. Amino acids: CASSLTSGSGQETQYF.